This T cell receptor beta chain was captured by sequencing in a study of blood T cell repertoires in COVID-19. TCRdb's table, derived via immunoSEQ multiplex PCR, lists solely in-frame clones and lacks some. The repertoire consists of fewer than 300,000 clones, with around 85% occurring once and the leading ten covering about 1.5%. The junction had 4 bases not matched to a gene; V was cut back by 6 bases and J by 4 bases. Germline CDR1 and CDR2: MNHEY and SVGAGI. CDR3 size: 15 residues. The V call is TRBV6-5, the J call TRBJ2-1, with 12 nucleotides matching TRBD2. Sequencing was done on a sample of peripheral blood. The clonotype was recovered from a human donor with COVID-19, enrolled during active disease. The donor label of this sample is uncertain. CDR3 nucleotides: TGTGCCAGCAGGCTGGGACTAGCGGGTTACAATGAGCAGTTCTTC. As protein: CASRLGLAGYNEQFF.